The entry below gives a single TCR beta chain sequence along with its context. This sample was taken from a study of Ad26.COV2.S vaccination and SARS-CoV-2 variants. TCRdb's table, derived via immunoSEQ multiplex PCR, lists solely in-frame clones and lacks some. Among 300,000 to 350,000 clones listed, approximately 86% were seen once. Noted treatment: roughly 19 received Ad26.COV2.S at low or high dose, single or two shots; about five received placebo; per-sample allocation not given. Repertoires come from day 63 after the first vaccine or placebo injection. Germline V lookup: CDR1 MNHEY, CDR2 SVGAGI. The V gene end was trimmed by 0 bases and the J gene end by 0 bases; junction bases not matched to a gene: 2. The length of the CDR3 is 16 residues.

This rearrangement joins TRBV6-5 to TRBJ2-3, with 8 nucleotides matching TRBD1. Here the sequenced sample was peripheral blood, taken in a trial of Ad26.COV2.S vaccine versus placebo. This TCR derives from a person aged 18-65 years who received the Ad26.COV2.S COVID-19 vaccine or a placebo. The CDR3 loop is CASSYSGQGSTDTQYF. The CDR3 DNA follows: TGTGCCAGCAGTTACTCTGGACAGGGTAGCACAGATACGCAGTATTTT.